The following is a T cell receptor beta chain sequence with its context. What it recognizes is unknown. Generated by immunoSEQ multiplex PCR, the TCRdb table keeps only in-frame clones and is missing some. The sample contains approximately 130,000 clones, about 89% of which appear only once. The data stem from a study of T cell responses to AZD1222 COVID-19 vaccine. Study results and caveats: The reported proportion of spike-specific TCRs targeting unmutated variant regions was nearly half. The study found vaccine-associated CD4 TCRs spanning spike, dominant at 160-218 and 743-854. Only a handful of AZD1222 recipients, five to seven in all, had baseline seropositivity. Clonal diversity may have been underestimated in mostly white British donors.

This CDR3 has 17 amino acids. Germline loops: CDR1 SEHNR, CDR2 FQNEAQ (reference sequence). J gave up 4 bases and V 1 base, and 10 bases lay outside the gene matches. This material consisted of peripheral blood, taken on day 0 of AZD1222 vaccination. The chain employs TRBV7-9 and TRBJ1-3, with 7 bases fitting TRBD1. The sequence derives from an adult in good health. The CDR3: CASSLGPRGTAGNTIYF. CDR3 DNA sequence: TGTGCCAGCAGCTTAGGCCCCCGGGGGACAGCAGGAAACACCATATATTTT.